This entry lists 14 T cell receptor beta chains sequenced from one sample in a study of shared clonotypes between healthy human individuals (TCRdb year 2020). The library was built by means of the immunoSEQ multiplex PCR assay. The clones in this table, taken by TCRdb from immuneACCESS, are in-frame only. Not every clone is retained; where verified, under half of the shortfall comes from an unresolved V gene, and the cause of the rest is unknown. In this sample the table shows about 1 million clones, roughly 80% of which occur a single time. Approximately 1.5% of the sample comes from the top ten. The sample taken for sequencing was memory CD4+ T cells sorted from blood. In light of the paper, this sample's cell subset or site label describes: CD45RA-negative fraction. The receptors shown here come from a man between 18 and 35 years old in good health.

For this clone: This may come from a read error, since a much larger clone is one base off. The same CDR3 is also encoded by other DNA sequences in this sample. The gene calls are TRBV6-1 and TRBJ1-5; 8 nucleotides line up with TRBD1. The CDR3 has 13 residues. CDR1 MNHNS and CDR2 SASEGT come from the germline V gene. V was pared by 3 bases and J by 6 bases, with 1 base of the junction left unmatched. The CDR3 nucleotides are TGTGCCAGCAGTGACGGACAGGGTCAGCCCCAGCATTTT. Amino acid sequence: CASSDGQGQPQHF.

The gene calls are TRBV19 and TRBJ2-7; a possible D gene is TRBD2 (7 bases). The CDR3 sequence is 15 residues long. V lost 1 base and J lost 5, with 15 bases in between. CDR1 is LNHDA, CDR2 SQIVND, per germline (reference sequence). The DNA of the CDR3 is TGTGCCAGTAGTATAGGGTCGGGGGGCCGCGACGAGCAGTACTTC. It codes for CASSIGSGGRDEQYF. Combining the CDR3 with reference TRBV19 and TRBJ2-7 gives the whole variable domain DGGITQSPKYLFRKEGQNVTLSCEQNLNHDAMYWYRQDPGQGLRLIYYSQIVNDFQKGDIAEGYSVSREKKESFPLTVTSAQKNPTAFYLCASSIGSGGRDEQYFGPGTRLTVT.

The chain is built from TRBV1 and TRBJ2-1; TRBD2 is the table's D call and was not checked against the DNA. TRBV1 is noted as a pseudogene. CDR3 length: 18 amino acids. CDR3 sequence reads: CTSSQDGTSGSSYNEQFF. Written as DNA, the CDR3 is TGCACCAGCAGCCAAGATGGGACTAGCGGGAGTTCCTACAATGAGCAGTTCTTC.

The CDR3 nucleotides read TGTGCCAGCAGCCCAGGGTCCCACTCCTACGAGCAGTACTTC. Translated: CASSPGSHSYEQYF. The chain carries TRBV11-2 and TRBJ2-7; a possible D gene is TRBD1 (5 bases). V was pared by 5 bases and J by 0 bases, with 11 bases between. CDR3 length: 14 residues. Germline assignment: CDR1 SGHAT and CDR2 FQNNGV.

J is TRBJ1-5 and V is TRBV27; possible D gene TRBD1, 5 bases. The CDR3 runs 15 residues. V was clipped by 8 bases and J by 2 bases, with 16 bases between them. CDR1 is MNHEY and CDR2 is SMNVEV in the germline V gene (reference sequence). This CDR3 is CASGPLGEGNQPQHF. The CDR3 DNA reads as TGTGCCAGCGGCCCTTTGGGGGAGGGCAATCAGCCCCAGCATTTT.

This sequence joins TRBV19 and TRBJ2-7; D may correspond to TRBD1 or TRBD2 (5 bases each). Germline CDR1 reads LNHDA; CDR2 reads SQIVND (reference sequence). Trimming stripped 4 bases from V and 5 bases from J, with 12 bases between. CDR3 length equals 13 residues. The CDR3 here is CASSSLEGNEQYF. CDR3 DNA: TGTGCCAGTAGTAGCCTTGAGGGGAACGAGCAGTACTTC.

The chain is built from TRBV5-1 and TRBJ2-2; TRBD1 aligns across 9 bases. This CDR3 comprises 15 residues. Looked up from germline, CDR1 is SGHRS and CDR2 is YFSETQ. Trimming took 3 bases from V and 5 from J; bases not matched to a gene: 5. The CDR3 sequence: CASSSAGTGTGELFF. The CDR3 DNA follows: TGCGCCAGCAGCTCGGCCGGGACAGGGACCGGGGAGCTGTTTTTT.

This rearrangement joins TRBV19 to TRBJ1-5; D gene uncertain. Trimming took 7 bases from V and 4 from J, leaving 14 bases between them. Germline V lookup: CDR1 LNHDA, CDR2 SQIVND (reference sequence). CDR3 size: 14 residues. CDR3 bases: TGTGCCAGTAATATCGGGATCCAAAATCAGCCCCAGCATTTT. Translation: CASNIGIQNQPQHF.

The genes are TRBV28 and TRBJ1-1, with TRBD1 as a possible D gene (6 bases). The germline V gene encodes CDR1 MDHEN and CDR2 SYDVKM. Trimming cost V 3 bases and J 4 bases, with 12 bases left between them. CDR3 length equals 14 residues. The CDR3 is CASSFLGQPTEAFF. The CDR3 DNA sequence: TGTGCCAGCAGTTTCTTAGGACAGCCCACTGAAGCTTTCTTT.

V and J are TRBV30 and TRBJ2-2; D not resolved. CDR1 is GTSNPN and CDR2 is SVGIG in the germline V gene (reference sequence). The ends were cut back, 2 bases at V and 3 bases at J, with 4 bases in the middle. The CDR3 totals 12 residues. This chain's CDR3 is CAWSQYTGELFF. The CDR3 DNA is TGTGCCTGGAGTCAGTACACCGGGGAGCTGTTTTTT. The full variable domain, rest sourced from reference TRBV30 and TRBJ2-2, is SQTIHQWPATLVQPVGSPLSLECTVEGTSNPNLYWYRQAAGRGLQLLFYSVGIGQISSEVPQNLSASRPQDRQFILSSKKLLLSDSGFYLCAWSQYTGELFFGEGSRLTVL.

The rearrangement links TRBV9 to TRBJ2-5; D unresolved. Germline loops: CDR1 SGDLS, CDR2 YYNGEE. Trimming shortened V by 0 bases and J by 4 bases, and 10 bases separated the two germline ends. The CDR3 totals 14 residues. CDR3 residues: CASSVGSAVETQYF. DNA for the CDR3: TGTGCCAGCAGCGTAGGTTCGGCCGTAGAGACCCAGTACTTC.

V usage is TRBV29-1 and J usage is TRBJ2-7, with 10 bases fitting TRBD1. Germline-derived CDR1 and CDR2 are SQVTM and ANQGSEA. The ends lost 6 bases at V and 4 bases at J; junction bases unmatched: 6. This CDR3 contains 13 residues. The CDR3 bases are TGCAGCGTAAGACAGGGGGCGGGGTACGAGCAGTACTTC. Protein: CSVRQGAGYEQYF.

The chain employs TRBV13 and TRBJ1-1; D unclear. V dropped 0 bases and J dropped 1 base, with 12 bases sitting between them. The CDR3 is made up of 16 amino acids. The germline gives CDR1 PRHDT, CDR2 FYEKMQ (reference sequence). DNA of the CDR3: TGTGCCAGCAGCTTAGGCCTTCGGGCAAAGAACACTGAAGCTTTCTTT. This encodes CASSLGLRAKNTEAFF.

The chain joins TRBV5-6 to TRBJ1-1; weak D call: TRBD1 (6 bases). V was pared by 3 bases and J by 7 bases, with 16 bases between. This CDR3 is 14 amino acids long. Germline CDR1 reads SGHDT; CDR2 reads YYEEEE. The CDR3 is CASSWGAGPGEAFF. CDR3 bases: TGTGCCAGCAGCTGGGGGGCGGGGCCCGGTGAAGCTTTCTTT. Full variable domain (outside the CDR3, taken from reference TRBV5-6 and TRBJ1-1): DAGVTQSPTHLIKTRGQQVTLRCSPKSGHDTVSWYQQALGQGPQFIFQYYEEEERQRGNFPDRFSGHQFPNYSSELNVNALLLGDSALYLCASSWGAGPGEAFFGQGTRLTVV.